The 19 T cell receptor beta chains listed next were all sequenced from one sample in a study of blood T cell repertoires in COVID-19. Only in-frame clones appear in the TCRdb table, and some are missing; sequencing was by immunoSEQ multiplex PCR. This repertoire shows fewer than 70,000 clones, 75% to 90% found once; its top ten account for about 15%. What was sequenced was peripheral blood. These receptors were taken from a man between 35 and 55 years old with COVID-19, enrolled during active disease.

The chain recombines TRBV6-5 with TRBJ1-1; a possible D gene is TRBD1 (5 bases). The CDR3 is made up of 15 amino acids. The germline V gene encodes CDR1 MNHEY and CDR2 SVGAGI. V was cut by 0 bases and J by 0 bases, with 8 bases left in between. The CDR3 DNA sequence: TGTGCCAGCAGTTACTCTGCGACAGTGAACACTGAAGCTTTCTTT. This codes for CASSYSATVNTEAFF.

This clone was detected only a few times. The chain combines TRBV6-5 with TRBJ1-2; D gene unclear. CDR3 length: 15 residues. Trimming stripped 2 bases from V and 0 bases from J, with 10 bases between. Germline V gene sequence: CDR1 MNHEY, CDR2 SVGAGI. CDR3 nucleotides: TGTGCCAGCAGTTACGACTATCAGGCTAACTATGGCTACACCTTC. Residues: CASSYDYQANYGYTF.

The CDR3 sequence is CASTWTGTDTQYF. The CDR3 DNA reads as TGTGCCAGCACTTGGACAGGGACAGATACGCAGTATTTT. The gene calls are TRBV12-3 or TRBV12-4 and TRBJ2-3; the match to TRBD1 covers 8 bases. Trimming removed 7 bases from V and 3 bases from J; junction bases left unmatched: 3. CDR3 size: 13 residues.

In nucleotides, the CDR3 is TGTGCCAGCAGAGATCAGGGGGCAAAGGTGAATGAAAAACTGTTTTTT. Translation: CASRDQGAKVNEKLFF. The J gene is TRBJ1-4, the V gene TRBV2; 8 bases fit TRBD1. V was clipped by 6 bases and J by 5 bases; unmatched bases: 11. Germline loops: CDR1 SNHLY, CDR2 FYNNEI. The CDR3 is 16 amino acids.

The chain's CDR3 is CASSPEGRDGEKLFF. In DNA, the CDR3 is TGTGCCAGCAGCCCGGAAGGCAGGGATGGTGAAAAACTGTTTTTT. The V and J genes are TRBV5-5 and TRBJ1-4, with D possibly being TRBD1 (5 bases). Deletions cut 4 bases from V and 7 bases from J, with 17 bases between. The CDR3 covers 15 residues. CDR1 SGHKS and CDR2 YYEKEE come from the germline V gene (reference sequence).

The gene calls are TRBV12-3 or TRBV12-4 and TRBJ2-5; 7 nucleotides align to TRBD1. V lost 4 bases to trimming and J lost 2 bases; unmatched junction nucleotides: 1. CDR3 length equals 13 residues. The CDR3 nucleotides read TGTGCCAGCAGTTCGACAGGGCAAGAGACCCAGTACTTC. This sequence encodes CASSSTGQETQYF.

This chain links TRBV5-1 with TRBJ1-1; 9 nucleotides line up with TRBD1. J was trimmed by 7 bases and V by 4 bases; bases with no gene match: 11. CDR3 length: 15 residues. Germline assignment: CDR1 SGHRS and CDR2 YFSETQ. In DNA, the CDR3 is TGCGCCAGCAGCCACGGGGACAGGGAGGGAGGTGAAGCTTTCTTT. It yields the protein CASSHGDREGGEAFF.

The chain couples TRBV30 to TRBJ1-2; D call uncertain. V dropped 1 base and J dropped 7 bases, with 10 bases sitting between them. CDR3 size: 12 residues. CDR1 is GTSNPN, CDR2 SVGIG, per germline (reference sequence). Here the CDR3 reads CAWSAYLGGYTF. The CDR3 DNA sequence: TGTGCCTGGAGTGCTTATCTAGGTGGCTACACCTTC.

The chain joins TRBV5-4 to TRBJ2-6; D is undetermined. V gave up 0 bases and J gave up 3 bases, with 7 bases separating them. In germline, CDR1 is SGHNT, CDR2 YYREEE (reference sequence). The CDR3 spans 15 residues. CDR3 nucleotide sequence: TGTGCCAGCAGCTTGGACCCGGGTGGGGCCAACGTCCTGACTTTC. Its protein product is CASSLDPGGANVLTF.

J is TRBJ1-1 and V is TRBV5-1, with D possibly TRBD1 on 6 matching bases. The CDR3 is made up of 14 amino acids. V shed 1 base and J shed 1 base, with 8 bases lying between them. Germline V gives CDR1 SGHRS, CDR2 YFSETQ. The CDR3 DNA is TGCGCCAGCAGCTTGAGGACAGCGAACACTGAAGCTTTCTTT. This encodes CASSLRTANTEAFF.

The chain uses TRBV6-2 or TRBV6-3 and TRBJ1-5, with D possibly being TRBD1 (5 bases). The germline V gene encodes CDR1 MNHEY and CDR2 SVGEGT. V gave up 0 bases and J gave up 5 bases, with 14 bases separating them. CDR3 size: 16 residues. The CDR3 is CASSYSPVGAHQPQHF. The CDR3 coding sequence is TGTGCCAGCAGTTACTCCCCGGTAGGGGCCCATCAGCCCCAGCATTTT.

The chain uses TRBV3-1 (or the pseudogene TRBV3-2) and TRBJ2-5; 8 positions match TRBD1. The V and J ends lost 4 bases and 1 base, in that order; junction bases with no gene match: 5. Germline-derived CDR1 and CDR2 are LGHDT and YNNKEL (reference sequence). The CDR3 is made up of 15 amino acids. CDR3 sequence: CASSLQTGAQETQYF. The CDR3 coding sequence is TGTGCCAGCAGCCTTCAGACAGGGGCCCAAGAGACCCAGTACTTC.

The V and J genes are TRBV3-1 (or the pseudogene TRBV3-2) and TRBJ2-7, with TRBD2 as a possible D gene (5 bases). Germline V lookup: CDR1 LGHDT, CDR2 YNNKEL (reference sequence). V lost 4 bases and J 6 bases, leaving 10 bases between the germline ends. The CDR3 spans 12 residues. The CDR3 loop is CASSRTTSEQYF. In DNA form, the CDR3 reads TGTGCCAGCAGCCGAACAACTAGCGAGCAGTACTTC.

This rearrangement joins TRBV5-1 to TRBJ1-1; tentative D call: TRBD1 (6 bases). V was shortened by 0 bases and J by 4 bases, with 10 bases between the two germline ends. The CDR3 is made up of 14 amino acids. Germline CDR1 reads SGHRS; CDR2 reads YFSETQ. The chain's CDR3 is CASSLEQGTTEAFF. CDR3 sequence (DNA): TGCGCCAGCAGCTTGGAGCAGGGGACCACTGAAGCTTTCTTT.

The rearrangement links TRBV12-5 to TRBJ1-3; TRBD1 matches 7 bases. V shed 2 bases, J shed 0 bases, and the junction held 4 bases outside the gene matches. There are 16 residues in the CDR3. Germline V gives CDR1 LGHNT, CDR2 FRNRAP. In DNA, the CDR3 is TGTGCTAGTGGTTTGCAATCAGGGGGCTCTGGAAACACCATATATTTT. Encoded protein: CASGLQSGGSGNTIYF. Based on the CDR3 plus reference TRBV12-5 and TRBJ1-3, the full variable domain is DARVTQTPRHKVTEMGQEVTMRCQPILGHNTVFWYRQTMMQGLELLAYFRNRAPLDDSGMPKDRFSAEMPDATLATLKIQPSEPRDSAVYFCASGLQSGGSGNTIYFGEGSWLTVV.

This rearrangement joins TRBV9 to TRBJ1-2; D is uncertain. The germline V gene encodes CDR1 SGDLS and CDR2 YYNGEE. V was shortened by 2 bases and J by 1 base, with 12 bases between the two germline ends. The length of the CDR3 is 15 residues. The CDR3, as DNA: TGTGCCAGCAGCGTGGGCGGGAGGAGTAACTATGGCTACACCTTC. This encodes CASSVGGRSNYGYTF.

The chain is built from TRBV7-9 and TRBJ1-1; a weak D match, TRBD1 (5 bases). V was cut by 7 bases and J by 1 base, with 16 bases left in between. The CDR3 contains 15 residues. Germline V gives CDR1 SEHNR, CDR2 FQNEAQ (reference sequence). The CDR3 protein is CASIPGAGRNTEAFF. The CDR3 DNA reads as TGTGCCAGCATTCCCGGAGCAGGGCGGAACACTGAAGCTTTCTTT.

The chain is built from TRBV28 and TRBJ2-7; 9 nucleotides agree with TRBD1. V shed 7 bases, J shed 4 bases, and the junction held 5 bases outside the gene matches. The CDR3 extends over 13 amino acids. CDR1 MDHEN and CDR2 SYDVKM come from the germline V gene. The CDR3 loop reads CASMPGQGYEQYF. Written as DNA, the CDR3 is TGTGCCAGCATGCCGGGACAGGGTTACGAGCAGTACTTC.

The chain is built from TRBV25-1 and TRBJ1-4; D may be TRBD1 (5 bases). Germline loops: CDR1 MGHDK, CDR2 SYGVNS. The V end lost 1 base, the J end lost 1 base, and 7 bases lay between the germline ends. This CDR3 comprises 15 residues. This CDR3 reads CASSESGGTNEKLFF. The CDR3 region has the DNA TGTGCCAGCAGTGAATCGGGGGGAACTAATGAAAAACTGTTTTTT.